This T cell receptor beta chain came from a study of blood T cell repertoires in COVID-19. Study-level background: From the United States, Italy and Spain came samples of acute and convalescent COVID-19. PBMCs, B-cell-depleted T cells, or T cells were the source of the cDNA or gDNA that made up the material.

CDR1 is LNHDA, CDR2 SQIVND, per germline (reference sequence). Losses at the gene ends were 5 bases for V and 6 bases for J; bases not matched to a gene: 8. The CDR3 contains 15 residues. In the original analysis: Estimation of nucleated cell counts was performed using reference gene primer amplification. The protocol was immunoSEQ multiplex PCR, while the TCRdb copy is restricted to in-frame clones and leaves out a portion. V, J and clone size derive from that table, while D and trimming were established from the DNA sequence. In the table there are some 180,000 clones, roughly 91% of which are singletons.

V and J are TRBV19 and TRBJ2-7, with 12 bases fitting TRBD2. This sequence was found in a man aged 45-60 years who had recovered from COVID-19. The specimen was peripheral blood. The CDR3 DNA follows: TGTGCCAGTAGTCTCTCGGGACTAGCGGGCTCCGAGCAGTACTTC. This encodes CASSLSGLAGSEQYF. The full variable domain, its missing parts supplied by reference TRBV19 and TRBJ2-7, is DGGITQSPKYLFRKEGQNVTLSCEQNLNHDAMYWYRQDPGQGLRLIYYSQIVNDFQKGDIAEGYSVSREKKESFPLTVTSAQKNPTAFYLCASSLSGLAGSEQYFGPGTRLTVT.